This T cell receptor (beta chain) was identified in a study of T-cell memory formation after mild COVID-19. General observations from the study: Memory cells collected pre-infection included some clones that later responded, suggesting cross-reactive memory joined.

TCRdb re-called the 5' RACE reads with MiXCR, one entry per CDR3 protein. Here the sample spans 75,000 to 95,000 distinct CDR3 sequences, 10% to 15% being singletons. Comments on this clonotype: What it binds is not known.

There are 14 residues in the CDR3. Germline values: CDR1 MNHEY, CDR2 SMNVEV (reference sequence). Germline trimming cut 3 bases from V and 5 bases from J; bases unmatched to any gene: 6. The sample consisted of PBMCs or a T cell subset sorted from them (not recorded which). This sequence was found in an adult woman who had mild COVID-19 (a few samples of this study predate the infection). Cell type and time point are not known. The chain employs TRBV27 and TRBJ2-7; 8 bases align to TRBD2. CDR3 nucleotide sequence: TGTGCCAGCAGTTTCGCCGACGGGAGGGACGAGCAGTACTTC. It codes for CASSFADGRDEQYF.